These 9 T cell receptor beta chains share one sample of origin, sequenced in a study of beta chain features in type 1 diabetes. The investigators reverse transcribed all of the isolated RNA, so they sequenced expressed TCRB transcripts. Using immunoSEQ multiplex PCR, the repertoire was profiled, and TCRdb retains in-frame clones only, with some absent. Here the sample spans around 40,000 clones, around 50% being singletons. Sequenced input: Tregs from blood. All receptors come from a woman aged 18-29 years in good health.

This clone is medium-sized by share. The rearrangement uses TRBV7-9 and TRBJ2-1; maybe TRBD1 (5 bases). With 5 bases removed from V and 2 bases from J, the gap between germline ends came to 10 bases. This CDR3 has 14 residues. Germline V gene lookup returns CDR1 SEHNR and CDR2 FQNEAQ (reference sequence). The CDR3 sequence: CASSPRTTYNEQFF. The DNA of the CDR3 is TGTGCCAGCAGCCCGAGGACAACCTACAATGAGCAGTTCTTC.

This clone was picked up a small number of times. The rearrangement uses TRBV5-1 and TRBJ2-2; 9 bases map to TRBD1. CDR3 length: 16 residues. Per the germline V gene, CDR1 is SGHRS and CDR2 is YFSETQ. V was pared by 3 bases and J by 6 bases, with 9 bases of the junction left unmatched. For the CDR3, the DNA is TGCGCCAGCAGCTACAGGACAGGGGAGGTCGCCGGGGAGCTGTTTTTT. Residues: CASSYRTGEVAGELFF.

The chain uses TRBV29-1 and TRBJ2-7, with D possibly matching TRBD2 (5 bases). V dropped 6 bases and J dropped 5 bases, with 17 bases sitting between them. This CDR3 is built from 13 residues. Germline-derived CDR1 and CDR2 are SQVTM and ANQGSEA. The CDR3 DNA follows: TGCAGCGTCGTCGACGGGATTACGAACGAGCAGTACTTC. This sequence encodes CSVVDGITNEQYF.

V and J are TRBV9 and TRBJ2-7; D is perhaps TRBD1 (6 bases). Germline V gene data show CDR1 as SGDLS and CDR2 as YYNGEE. The length of the CDR3 is 14 residues. Trimming stripped 3 bases from V and 6 bases from J, with 16 bases between. CDR3: CASSAGQQGTEQYF. The CDR3 region has the DNA TGTGCCAGCAGCGCCGGCCAACAGGGTACCGAGCAGTACTTC.

This clone was counted once. The CDR3 does not close with the conserved phenylalanine or tryptophan, likely indicating a read error. No DNA is shown, since the ends of the CDR3 on it are uncertain; the CDR3 is the one TCRdb lists. The gene calls are TRBV7-2 and TRBJ1-1. Termini included, the CDR3 measures 10 amino acids. CDR1 is SGHTA and CDR2 is FQGNSA in the germline V gene. The CDR3 loop reads CASSLRTVRV.

The rearrangement links TRBV28 to TRBJ2-5; maybe TRBD1 (5 bases). The assigned J gene may be wrong: the sequence end matches TRBJ2-7 better. CDR3 size: 14 residues. Germline CDR1 is MDHEN and CDR2 is SYDVKM. Here the CDR3 reads CASSLPRGLYEQYF. The CDR3, as DNA: TGTGCCAGCAGTTTACCTAGGGGCCTCTACGAGCAGTACTTC.

This clone was detected a few times. V and J are TRBV18 and TRBJ1-5, with D tentatively TRBD1 (6 bases). CDR1 KGHSH and CDR2 LQKENI come from the germline V gene. The CDR3 length is 15 residues. V was pared by 2 bases and J by 7 bases, with 15 bases between. CDR3 coding DNA: TGTGCCAGCTCACCAACGGGCTCCAGGGGACAGCCCCAGCATTTT. It specifies CASSPTGSRGQPQHF.

This chain connects TRBV7-8 to TRBJ2-7, with TRBD2 matching 11 bases. Germline CDR1 SGHVS, CDR2 FQNEAQ. V was pared by 0 bases and J by 4 bases, with 2 bases of the junction left unmatched. The CDR3 totals 15 residues. This CDR3 is CASSLATSGVYEQYF. The DNA of the CDR3 is TGTGCCAGCAGCTTAGCGACTAGCGGGGTTTACGAGCAGTACTTC.

The V gene is TRBV30, the J gene TRBJ2-5; no clear D gene. Germline V gene data show CDR1 as GTSNPN and CDR2 as SVGIG (reference sequence). The CDR3 is 12 amino acids. V was trimmed by 0 bases and J by 5 bases, leaving 7 bases between them. CDR3 DNA sequence: TGTGCCTGGAGTGTATTGGGCGAGACCCAGTACTTC. This sequence encodes CAWSVLGETQYF. The full variable domain, rest sourced from reference TRBV30 and TRBJ2-5, is SQTIHQWPATLVQPVGSPLSLECTVEGTSNPNLYWYRQAAGRGLQLLFYSVGIGQISSEVPQNLSASRPQDRQFILSSKKLLLSDSGFYLCAWSVLGETQYFGPGTRLLVL.